The 24 T cell receptor beta chains below were found in one sample sequenced in a study of blood T cell repertoires in COVID-19 (dated by TCRdb to the early 2020s). Library method: the immunoSEQ multiplex PCR assay. TCRdb's version of the immuneACCESS table is confined to in-frame rearrangements and falls short of the full clone set. An unresolved V gene accounts for under half of the shortfall where checked; the remainder is of unknown origin. This sample holds approximately 72,000 clones; approximately 85% were observed only once. The top ten clones comprise roughly 32% of the sample. The sequenced material came from peripheral blood. The receptors shown here come from a woman of 80 years or more with active or convalescent COVID-19.

The chain couples TRBV27 to TRBJ2-3; tentatively, D is TRBD1 (5 bases). Between the trimmed V and J ends, which lost 4 bases and 7 bases, there was a span of 9 bases. Germline-derived CDR1 and CDR2 are MNHEY and SMNVEV (reference sequence). The CDR3 contains 12 residues. The chain's CDR3 is CASSSPGHTQYF. The DNA for the CDR3 is TGTGCCAGCAGTTCCCCAGGGCATACGCAGTATTTT.

This chain connects TRBV6-4 to TRBJ1-2; D is undetermined. In germline, CDR1 is MRHNA, CDR2 SNTAGT. The CDR3 spans 12 residues. V was clipped by 3 bases and J by 8 bases, with 10 bases between them. Here the CDR3 DNA reads TGTGCCAGCAGTGAGGGAGGATCAGGCTACACCTTC. It yields the protein CASSEGGSGYTF.

This chain links TRBV3-1 (or the pseudogene TRBV3-2) with TRBJ1-6; 8 nucleotides agree with TRBD1. V trimming: 4 bases; J trimming: 7 bases; junction bases outside the gene matches: 6. The V gene's germline CDR1 is LGHDT and CDR2 YNNKEL (reference sequence). The CDR3 runs to 15 residues. The CDR3 protein is CASSPDRAGNSPLHF. In DNA form, the CDR3 reads TGTGCCAGCAGCCCGGACAGGGCAGGGAATTCACCCCTCCACTTT.

The chain employs TRBV7-9 and TRBJ1-4; D gene unclear. Germline loops: CDR1 SEHNR, CDR2 FQNEAQ (reference sequence). CDR3 length: 12 residues. V shed 5 bases and J shed 8 bases, with 9 bases lying between them. In DNA form, the CDR3 reads TGTGCCAGCAGCGTAATGCAGGAAAAACTGTTTTTT. This translates into CASSVMQEKLFF.

The chain links TRBV28 to TRBJ2-5; TRBD2 is a possible D gene (6 bases). The CDR3 loop spans 15 amino acids. V gave up 6 bases and J gave up 4 bases, with 18 bases separating them. CDR1 and CDR2 from the germline V gene are MDHEN and SYDVKM. This chain's CDR3 is CASSITDWRGETQYF. The CDR3 DNA reads as TGTGCCAGCAGCATAACGGACTGGAGGGGAGAGACCCAGTACTTC.

The chain uses TRBV25-1 and TRBJ1-4, with a possible D match to TRBD1 (6 bases). V was cut by 7 bases and J by 6 bases, with 15 bases left in between. From germline, CDR1 is MGHDK and CDR2 SYGVNS. This CDR3 region has 14 residues. The CDR3 spells CASTRTVGDEKLFF. Here the CDR3 DNA reads TGTGCCAGCACACGGACAGTAGGTGATGAAAAACTGTTTTTT.

V is TRBV3-1 (or the pseudogene TRBV3-2) and J is TRBJ1-1; D call uncertain. Germline CDR1 and CDR2: LGHDT and YNNKEL (reference sequence). V dropped 2 bases and J dropped 8 bases, with 15 bases sitting between them. The CDR3 has 14 residues. CDR3 in amino acids: CASSQWNVGGEAFF. In nucleotides, the CDR3 is TGTGCCAGCAGCCAATGGAATGTTGGAGGAGAAGCTTTCTTT.

This chain connects TRBV29-1 to TRBJ2-1; 10 bases are shared with TRBD1. The CDR3 loop spans 16 amino acids. Germline V lookup: CDR1 SQVTM, CDR2 ANQGSEA. Trimming removed 5 bases from V and 9 bases from J; junction bases left unmatched: 16. CDR3 amino acids: CSVFFTGQGRAGEQFF. In nucleotides, the CDR3 is TGCAGCGTTTTCTTCACGGGACAGGGGAGAGCCGGTGAGCAGTTCTTC.

This clone was observed once. The chain couples TRBV7-9 to TRBJ1-4; 8 nucleotides align to TRBD1. This CDR3 has 15 residues. V lost 5 bases and J lost 7; bases outside the gene matches: 9. Germline V CDR1 and CDR2: SEHNR, FQNEAQ (reference sequence). The DNA for the CDR3 is TGTGCCAGCAGCGGGCAGGGGGCCGGTGTTGAAAAACTGTTTTTT. This codes for CASSGQGAGVEKLFF.

J is TRBJ1-2 and V is TRBV5-1; no definite D call. Deletions cut 5 bases from V and 5 bases from J, with 16 bases between. Germline V gene lookup returns CDR1 SGHRS and CDR2 YFSETQ. CDR3 length: 14 residues. The CDR3 loop reads CASRRAQEEYGYTF. DNA for the CDR3: TGCGCCAGCAGACGAGCGCAAGAAGAGTATGGCTACACCTTC.

V gene TRBV9 combines with J gene TRBJ2-3, with D perhaps TRBD1 (5 bases). With 7 bases removed from V and 2 bases from J, the gap between germline ends came to 14 bases. The germline V gene has CDR1 SGDLS and CDR2 YYNGEE. CDR3 size: 14 residues. The CDR3 nucleotides are TGTGCCAGCCGGGCAGGGTTTGACACAGATACGCAGTATTTT. This translates into CASRAGFDTDTQYF.

The genes are TRBV30 and TRBJ2-7; tentative D call: TRBD2 (7 bases). V dropped 4 bases and J dropped 4 bases, with 11 bases sitting between them. This CDR3 comprises 12 residues. The V gene's germline CDR1 is GTSNPN and CDR2 SVGIG (reference sequence). In DNA, the CDR3 is TGTGCCTGGAAACAGGGAGGGTACGAGCAGTACTTC. Amino acids: CAWKQGGYEQYF.

This chain uses TRBV7-8 with TRBJ2-3, with D unclear. From germline, CDR1 is SGHVS and CDR2 FQNEAQ. The CDR3 has 15 amino acids. V lost 8 bases and J 2 bases, leaving 17 bases between the germline ends. This CDR3 reads CASAESATPTDTQYF. The CDR3 nucleotides are TGTGCCAGCGCGGAGTCAGCAACCCCCACAGATACGCAGTATTTT.

The chain couples TRBV9 to TRBJ1-2; D call uncertain. Germline CDR1 and CDR2: SGDLS and YYNGEE. Trimming took 2 bases from V and 8 from J, leaving 13 bases between them. This CDR3 contains 13 residues. The CDR3 region has the DNA TGTGCCAGCAGCGTCTCATACGGCGGGGGCTACACCTTC. Its protein product is CASSVSYGGGYTF.

The chain uses TRBV29-1 and TRBJ1-1; the D gene is possibly TRBD1 (6 bases). The V gene's germline CDR1 is SQVTM and CDR2 ANQGSEA. This CDR3 has 15 residues. V gave up 6 bases and J gave up 0 bases, with 17 bases separating them. DNA for the CDR3: TGCAGCGTGGCGGACAGCCTTGGCTTGAACACTGAAGCTTTCTTT. Residues: CSVADSLGLNTEAFF.

The chain is built from TRBV7-2 and TRBJ1-1; D is uncertain. Germline CDR1 reads SGHTA; CDR2 reads FQGNSA. The CDR3 runs 13 residues. Between the trimmed V and J ends, which lost 1 base and 4 bases, there was a span of 7 bases. This CDR3 reads CASSLGQVTEAFF. The CDR3 coding sequence is TGTGCCAGCAGCTTAGGGCAGGTCACTGAAGCTTTCTTT.

The chain has TRBV14 and TRBJ1-1; a weak D match, TRBD1 (5 bases). Trimming removed 2 bases at V and 0 bases at J, with 10 bases between. Looked up from germline, CDR1 is SGHDN and CDR2 is FVKESK. CDR3 length: 15 amino acids. The CDR3 spells CASSQRQSMNTEAFF. The CDR3 nucleotides read TGTGCCAGCAGCCAACGACAGTCAATGAACACTGAAGCTTTCTTT. The full variable domain, rest sourced from reference TRBV14 and TRBJ1-1, is EAGVTQFPSHSVIEKGQTVTLRCDPISGHDNLYWYRRVMGKEIKFLLHFVKESKQDESGMPNNRFLAERTGGTYSTLKVQPAELEDSGVYFCASSQRQSMNTEAFFGQGTRLTVV.

The chain links TRBV19 to TRBJ1-5; perhaps TRBD1 as D (5 bases). Trimming removed 3 bases from V and 5 bases from J, with 11 bases in between. From germline, CDR1 is LNHDA and CDR2 SQIVND (reference sequence). This CDR3 is built from 14 residues. DNA of the CDR3: TGTGCCAGTAGTATCAAAGACAGCTATCAGCCCCAGCATTTT. Translation gives CASSIKDSYQPQHF. Combining the CDR3 with reference TRBV19 and TRBJ1-5 gives the whole variable domain DGGITQSPKYLFRKEGQNVTLSCEQNLNHDAMYWYRQDPGQGLRLIYYSQIVNDFQKGDIAEGYSVSREKKESFPLTVTSAQKNPTAFYLCASSIKDSYQPQHFGDGTRLSIL.

This clone was seen just once. V gene TRBV19 combines with J gene TRBJ1-4, with TRBD1 matching over 12 bases. Germline V CDR1 and CDR2: LNHDA, SQIVND (reference sequence). CDR3 size: 15 residues. Trimming at V came to 3 bases and at J to 7 bases, leaving 3 bases not matched to a gene. CDR3 coding DNA: TGTGCCAGTAGTATCCGGGACAGGGGGCTTGAAAAACTGTTTTTT. Translation gives CASSIRDRGLEKLFF.

The V gene is TRBV6-6, the J gene TRBJ2-3, with 11 positions matching TRBD2. Germline CDR1 MNHNY, CDR2 SVGAGI (reference sequence). The CDR3 spans 14 residues. V was pared by 5 bases and J by 7 bases, with 5 bases of the junction left unmatched. The CDR3 region is CASSHSGGENTQYF. CDR3 sequence (DNA): TGTGCCAGCAGTCATAGCGGGGGGGAGAATACGCAGTATTTT.

The chain's CDR3 is CASSRNTGAGSGNTIYF. In DNA form, the CDR3 reads TGTGCCAGCAGCCGGAATACAGGGGCCGGATCTGGAAACACCATATATTTT. The chain recombines TRBV7-9 with TRBJ1-3, with 7 positions matching TRBD1. V shed 5 bases, J shed 1 base, and the junction held 11 bases outside the gene matches. From germline, CDR1 is SEHNR and CDR2 FQNEAQ (reference sequence). The CDR3 extends over 17 amino acids.

The chain couples TRBV27 to TRBJ2-7, with a weak D call TRBD1 (7 bases). The CDR3 covers 15 residues. The germline gives CDR1 MNHEY, CDR2 SMNVEV (reference sequence). The germline V and J ends were trimmed by 3 bases and 2 bases, with 14 bases remaining between them. The CDR3 DNA reads as TGTGCCAGCAGTTTCGAGGAGGGGGCCCCCTACGAGCAGTACTTC. It codes for CASSFEEGAPYEQYF.

This chain links TRBV19 with TRBJ2-5; 12 bases align to TRBD2. The CDR3 is 16 amino acids. Germline trimming cut 5 bases from V and 2 bases from J; bases unmatched to any gene: 6. The germline CDR1 and CDR2 sequences are LNHDA and SQIVND (reference sequence). CDR3 coding DNA: TGTGCCAGTAGTCTTACTAGCGGGGGGCCACAAGAGACCCAGTACTTC. It is translated as CASSLTSGGPQETQYF.

This chain connects TRBV4-1 to TRBJ2-5, with 10 bases fitting TRBD2. J gave up 5 bases and V 0 bases, and 12 bases lay outside the gene matches. Germline assignment: CDR1 MGHRA and CDR2 YSYEKL. The CDR3 sequence is 18 residues long. Here the CDR3 DNA reads TGCGCCAGCAGCCAAGATCGGGAGCGGGGGGGCCGGGGTGAGACCCAGTACTTC. Translation gives CASSQDRERGGRGETQYF.